This T cell receptor (beta chain) was recorded in a study of early T cells in non-severe SARS-CoV-2 infection. Study at large: Sequenced material consisted of bulk RNA (from unsorted whole blood), and chains were unpaired. The study's findings and limits: Anti-spike CD8 responses were favored by VDJdb matching, which missed private and CD4 specificities.

V was pared by 2 bases and J by 2 bases, with 6 bases between. The CDR3 runs to 13 residues. Germline V gene sequence: CDR1 LGHNA, CDR2 YSLEER. Tagging with unique molecular identifiers was applied to individual cDNA molecules. One entry per CDR3 protein results from TCRdb running MiXCR on the 5' RACE reads. The sample holds about 35,000 distinct CDR3 sequences, about 5% seen once. Turning to this clonotype: Antigen unknown.

The gene calls are TRBV4-3 and TRBJ1-1; no definite D call. The sequence derives from an adult who was a healthcare worker with PCR-confirmed SARS-CoV-2 infection or an uninfected control (not recorded which). Sequenced material: whole blood. CDR3 loop: CASSQRSNTEAFF. CDR3 coding DNA: TGCGCCAGCAGCCAACGCAGTAACACTGAAGCTTTCTTT.